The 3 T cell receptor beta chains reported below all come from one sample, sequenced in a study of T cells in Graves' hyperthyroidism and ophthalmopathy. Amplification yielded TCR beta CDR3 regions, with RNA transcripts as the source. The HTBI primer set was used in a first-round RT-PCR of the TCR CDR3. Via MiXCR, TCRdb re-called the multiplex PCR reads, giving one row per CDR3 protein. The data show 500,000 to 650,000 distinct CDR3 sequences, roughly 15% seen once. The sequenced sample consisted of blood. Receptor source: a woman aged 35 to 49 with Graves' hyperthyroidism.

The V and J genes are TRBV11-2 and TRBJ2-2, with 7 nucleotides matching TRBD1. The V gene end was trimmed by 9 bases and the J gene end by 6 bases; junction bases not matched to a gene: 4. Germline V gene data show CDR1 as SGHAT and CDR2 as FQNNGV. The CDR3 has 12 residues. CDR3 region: CASAGGPGELFF. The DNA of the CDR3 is TGTGCCAGTGCAGGGGGTCCCGGGGAGCTGTTTTTT.

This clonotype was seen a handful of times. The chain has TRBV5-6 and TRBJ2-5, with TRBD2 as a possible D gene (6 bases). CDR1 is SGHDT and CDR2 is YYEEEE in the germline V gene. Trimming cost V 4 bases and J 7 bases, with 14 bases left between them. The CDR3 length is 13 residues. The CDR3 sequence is CASSGGTRGTQYF. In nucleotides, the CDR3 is TGTGCCAGCAGCGGCGGGACCCGGGGGACCCAGTACTTC.

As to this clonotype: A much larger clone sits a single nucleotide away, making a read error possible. The CDR3 DNA reads TGTGCCAGCAAGGGGAATGGGGTACATCAGCCCCAGCATTTT. Amino acids: CASKGNGVHQPQHF. The chain employs TRBV2 and TRBJ1-5, with a weak D call TRBD1 (5 bases). Germline V gene lookup returns CDR1 SNHLY and CDR2 FYNNEI. The V gene lost 7 bases and the J gene lost 5 bases, with 15 bases spanning the gap. There are 14 residues in the CDR3.